The 2 T cell receptor beta chains given below trace back to one sample, sequenced in a study of cytomegalovirus exposure and HLA in healthy donors. It was with 60 Vbeta and 13 Jbeta primers that the PCR ran. The protocol was immunoSEQ multiplex PCR, while the TCRdb copy is restricted to in-frame clones and leaves out a portion. The sample lists 140,000 or so clones, around 80% occurring once. Input material: PBMCs. Every receptor here comes from a woman between 35 and 50 years old in good health and CMV-seropositive.

This rearrangement joins TRBV5-4 to TRBJ2-7; a weak D match, TRBD2 (7 bases). With 0 bases removed from V and 4 bases from J, the gap between germline ends came to 17 bases. The CDR3 contains 16 residues. Germline V gives CDR1 SGHNT, CDR2 YYREEE (reference sequence). This CDR3 is CASSLEGSAGAYEQYF. The DNA for the CDR3 is TGTGCCAGCAGCTTGGAGGGGAGTGCGGGGGCGTACGAGCAGTACTTC.

The CDR3 sequence: CASSPQASGETQYF. DNA of the CDR3: TGTGCCAGCTCACCCCAGGCTTCGGGGGAGACCCAGTACTTC. The chain joins TRBV18 to TRBJ2-5; weak D call: TRBD2 (5 bases). With 3 bases removed from V and 5 bases from J, the gap between germline ends came to 13 bases. CDR1 KGHSH and CDR2 LQKENI come from the germline V gene. This CDR3 has 14 residues.